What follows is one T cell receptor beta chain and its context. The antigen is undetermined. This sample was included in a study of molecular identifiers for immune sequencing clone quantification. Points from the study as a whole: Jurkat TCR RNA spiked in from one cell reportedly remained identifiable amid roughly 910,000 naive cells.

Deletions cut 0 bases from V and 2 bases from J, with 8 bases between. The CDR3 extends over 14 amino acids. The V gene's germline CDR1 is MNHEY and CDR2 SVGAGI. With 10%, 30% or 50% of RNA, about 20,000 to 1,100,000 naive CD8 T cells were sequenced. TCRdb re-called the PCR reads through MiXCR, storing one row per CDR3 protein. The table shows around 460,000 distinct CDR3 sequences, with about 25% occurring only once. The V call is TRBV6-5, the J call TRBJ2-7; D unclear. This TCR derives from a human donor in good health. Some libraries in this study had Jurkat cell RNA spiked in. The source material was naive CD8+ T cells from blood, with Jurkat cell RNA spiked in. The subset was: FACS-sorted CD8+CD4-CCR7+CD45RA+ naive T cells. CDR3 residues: CASSYSVSTYEQYF. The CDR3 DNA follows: TGTGCCAGCAGTTACTCTGTCTCGACCTACGAGCAGTACTTC.